The 30 T cell receptor beta chains in this list originate from one sample, sequenced in a study of T-cell memory formation after mild COVID-19. One entry per CDR3 protein results from TCRdb running MiXCR on the 5' RACE reads. The sample has approximately 210,000 distinct CDR3 sequences, 10% to 13% seen once. The specimen was PBMCs or a T cell subset sorted from them (not recorded which). These receptors were taken from a man aged 18 to 30 who had mild COVID-19 (a few samples of this study predate the infection). Cell type and time point are not known.

This clonotype was counted many times. The chain has TRBV6-5 and TRBJ1-6; D perhaps matches TRBD1 (6 bases). Deletions cut 5 bases from V and 10 bases from J, with 9 bases between. This CDR3 has 12 amino acids. Per the germline V gene, CDR1 is MNHEY and CDR2 is SVGAGI. The CDR3 is CASSTGGSPLHF. The CDR3 region has the DNA TGTGCCAGCAGTACGGGGGGCTCACCCCTCCACTTT.

There are a few counts of this clonotype. The chain combines TRBV7-2 with TRBJ2-3; possible D gene TRBD2, 5 bases. This CDR3 is 16 amino acids long. CDR1 and CDR2 from the germline V gene are SGHTA and FQGNSA. Deletions cut 4 bases from V and 5 bases from J, with 19 bases between. In DNA, the CDR3 is TGTGCCAGCAGCTACGGGGTCGACTGGTACCAAGATACGCAGTATTTT. Amino acids: CASSYGVDWYQDTQYF.

The genes are TRBV30 and TRBJ1-3; D uncertain. V gave up 0 bases and J gave up 2 bases, with 2 bases separating them. The CDR3 extends over 12 amino acids. Germline CDR1 is GTSNPN and CDR2 is SVGIG (reference sequence). The CDR3 bases are TGTGCCTGGAGTGTAGCTGGAAACACCATATATTTT. It specifies CAWSVAGNTIYF.

V gene TRBV5-1 combines with J gene TRBJ2-7; no firm D call. V lost 2 bases and J lost 4, with 13 bases in between. The germline V gene encodes CDR1 SGHRS and CDR2 YFSETQ. CDR3 length: 14 amino acids. CDR3 residues: CASSFSAAAYEQYF. As DNA, the CDR3 is TGCGCCAGCAGCTTCTCGGCAGCCGCGTACGAGCAGTACTTC.

This clonotype was detected only a few times. The V and J genes are TRBV5-1 and TRBJ2-7; tentatively, D is TRBD1 or TRBD2 (8 bases each). V shed 4 bases and J shed 4 bases, with 27 bases lying between them. Germline assignment: CDR1 SGHRS and CDR2 YFSETQ. The CDR3 totals 18 residues. CDR3 amino acids: CASSPVGTGGLAVYEQYF. CDR3 nucleotides: TGCGCCAGCAGCCCGGTGGGGACAGGAGGACTAGCCGTATACGAGCAGTACTTC.

The chain combines TRBV7-2 with TRBJ2-3; D gene uncertain. V lost 5 bases, J lost 0 bases, and 12 bases lay in between. This CDR3 has 15 amino acids. Germline lookup yields CDR1 SGHTA and CDR2 FQGNSA. The DNA for the CDR3 is TGTGCCAGCAGCCCGCAGGCCCGTAGCACAGATACGCAGTATTTT. It encodes CASSPQARSTDTQYF.

This clonotype was recorded a few times. The chain is built from TRBV12-3 or TRBV12-4 and TRBJ1-5, with a weak D call TRBD1 (5 bases). This CDR3 has 15 amino acids. V lost 7 bases and J 4 bases, leaving 17 bases between the germline ends. The CDR3 nucleotides are TGTGCCAGCATCTTAAGTCACGGGGGAAATCAGCCCCAGCATTTT. It translates to CASILSHGGNQPQHF.

V and J are TRBV15 and TRBJ2-2; no firm D call. Trimming cost V 5 bases and J 3 bases, with 13 bases left between them. Germline V lookup: CDR1 LNHNV, CDR2 YYDKDF (reference sequence). The CDR3 is 15 residues long. The CDR3 DNA reads as TGTGCCACCAGCTGGAGACCCGAGGACACCGGGGAGCTGTTTTTT. Translation: CATSWRPEDTGELFF.

DNA of the CDR3: TGTGCCAGCAGTTTTGGGGGGTGGACAGATACGCAGTATTTT. Its protein product is CASSFGGWTDTQYF. V usage is TRBV12-3 or TRBV12-4 and J usage is TRBJ2-3, with a tentative D call TRBD2 (6 bases). The CDR3 runs 14 residues. The V gene lost 3 bases and the J gene lost 3 bases, with 10 bases spanning the gap.

Ten or more counts support this clonotype. This chain joins TRBV7-2 and TRBJ1-3, with D perhaps TRBD1 (6 bases). Germline V gene sequence: CDR1 SGHTA, CDR2 FQGNSA. Trimming removed 7 bases from V and 3 bases from J, with 10 bases in between. This CDR3 has 13 amino acids. CDR3 sequence reads: CASTEGGGNTIYF. The CDR3 DNA is TGTGCCAGCACCGAGGGGGGTGGAAACACCATATATTTT.

The chain has TRBV10-3 and TRBJ2-3; 8 nucleotides match TRBD2. V gave up 2 bases and J gave up 6 bases; unmatched junction bases: 16. Germline V gene data show CDR1 as ENHRY and CDR2 as SYGVKD. This CDR3 region has 18 residues. CDR3 amino acids: CAISEGASGRTGVDTQYF. The CDR3 DNA is TGTGCCATCAGTGAGGGGGCTAGCGGGCGTACCGGGGTCGATACGCAGTATTTT.

This chain connects TRBV6-5 to TRBJ1-3, with D unresolved. Trimming shortened V by 5 bases and J by 0 bases, and 11 bases separated the two germline ends. Germline values: CDR1 MNHEY, CDR2 SVGAGI. This CDR3 region has 15 residues. In nucleotides, the CDR3 is TGTGCCAGCAGTCTGGACTTACTCTCTGGAAACACCATATATTTT. It specifies CASSLDLLSGNTIYF.

The genes are TRBV27 and TRBJ1-5, with 8 positions matching TRBD1. The CDR3 loop spans 16 amino acids. CDR1 and CDR2 (germline): MNHEY, SMNVEV (reference sequence). After removal of 3 bases from V and 3 bases from J, the junction contained 7 bases not matched to a gene. In DNA, the CDR3 is TGTGCCAGCAGTTTGAGGCCGGGACAGGCCAATCAGCCCCAGCATTTT. Its protein is CASSLRPGQANQPQHF.

A few counts support this clonotype. The rearrangement links TRBV20-1 to TRBJ1-5; D not resolved. The CDR3 is made up of 13 amino acids. The V end lost 4 bases, the J end lost 0 bases, and 7 bases lay between the germline ends. Germline V gives CDR1 DFQATT, CDR2 SNEGSKA (reference sequence). In DNA form, the CDR3 reads TGCAGTGCTACAGATGGTAGCAATCAGCCCCAGCATTTT. This encodes CSATDGSNQPQHF.

The genes are TRBV28 and TRBJ2-7, with D unresolved. The V gene's germline CDR1 is MDHEN and CDR2 SYDVKM. Trimming took off 8 bases at V and 5 bases at J, with 13 bases between the two ends. The CDR3 is 12 residues long. CDR3 bases: TGTGCCAGCGGGGAATCTGGCCACGAGCAGTACGTC. Translated, it gives CASGESGHEQYV.

This clonotype was seen many times. The V call is TRBV4-1, the J call TRBJ1-2; 8 positions match TRBD1. CDR1 is MGHRA and CDR2 is YSYEKL in the germline V gene. V was clipped by 4 bases and J by 6 bases; unmatched bases: 16. This CDR3 contains 17 residues. CDR3 DNA sequence: TGCGCCAGCAGCCCAGATGGAGGACAGGGTGCTCTCCATGGCTACACCTTC. This encodes CASSPDGGQGALHGYTF.

The CDR3 is CASTIEGVSTEAFF. The CDR3 region has the DNA TGTGCCAGCACCATCGAGGGGGTATCCACTGAAGCTTTCTTT. The chain couples TRBV2 to TRBJ1-1, with a weak D call TRBD1 (6 bases). This CDR3 contains 14 residues. Germline CDR1 and CDR2: SNHLY and FYNNEI. V was clipped by 7 bases and J by 4 bases, with 16 bases between them.

Concerning this clonotype: Mismatch with germline at one junction end may stem from a read error. The genes are TRBV6-6 and TRBJ1-2; 9 bases map to TRBD1. Germline V gives CDR1 MNHNY, CDR2 SVGAGI (reference sequence). The CDR3 is 14 residues long. This CDR3 reads CASSLGQGNYVYTF. DNA of the CDR3: TGTGCCAGCAGTTTGGGACAGGGAAACTATGTCTACACCTTC.

This clonotype was seen more than once but under ten times. The chain couples TRBV4-1 to TRBJ2-3, with D unresolved. V lost 1 base to trimming and J lost 0 bases, with 8 bases between them. Looked up from germline, CDR1 is MGHRA and CDR2 is YSYEKL. The CDR3 spans 15 residues. CDR3 coding DNA: TGCGCCAGCAGCCAAGTTTATACTAGCACAGATACGCAGTATTTT. Translating it yields CASSQVYTSTDTQYF.

CDR3 in amino acids: CASSPQEPINYGYTF. The CDR3 coding sequence is TGTGCCAGCAGCCCACAGGAACCGATAAACTATGGCTACACCTTC. This rearrangement joins TRBV7-8 to TRBJ1-2, with D maybe TRBD1 (5 bases). Germline assignment: CDR1 SGHVS and CDR2 FQNEAQ. The CDR3 extends over 15 amino acids. V lost 5 bases and J lost 2, with 15 bases in between.

This chain uses TRBV12-3 or TRBV12-4 with TRBJ1-4, with 8 bases matching TRBD1. Losses at the gene ends were 4 bases for V and 0 bases for J; bases not matched to a gene: 1. The CDR3 is made up of 15 amino acids. CDR3 in amino acids: CASSSGQATNEKLFF. The CDR3 region has the DNA TGTGCCAGCAGTTCGGGACAGGCAACTAATGAAAAACTGTTTTTT.

This clonotype occurred a few times. V gene TRBV7-8 combines with J gene TRBJ1-1, with D uncertain. CDR1 and CDR2 (germline): SGHVS, FQNEAQ. The CDR3 has 15 amino acids. Trimming took off 3 bases at V and 5 bases at J, with 16 bases between the two ends. The CDR3 DNA follows: TGTGCCAGCAGCTTTCTTGGAGTTGGAGAGACTGAAGCTTTCTTT. It translates to CASSFLGVGETEAFF.

This clonotype turned up a few times. V and J are TRBV20-1 and TRBJ1-1; D unresolved. CDR1 is DFQATT, CDR2 SNEGSKA, per germline (reference sequence). V was trimmed by 3 bases and J by 1 base, leaving 18 bases between them. The CDR3 contains 16 residues. The CDR3 reads CSARAYRGERNTEAFF. The CDR3 coding sequence is TGCAGTGCTAGGGCGTATCGGGGAGAAAGGAACACTGAAGCTTTCTTT.

There are a few counts of this clonotype. V and J are TRBV5-1 and TRBJ2-3; 11 bases fit TRBD1. Germline values: CDR1 SGHRS, CDR2 YFSETQ. The CDR3 consists of 14 residues. With V trimmed by 6 bases and J by 1 base, 1 base remained unmatched. CDR3 DNA: TGCGCCAGCAAGGGACAGGGGGGCACAGATACGCAGTATTTT. Residues: CASKGQGGTDTQYF.

The chain joins TRBV6-2 or TRBV6-3 to TRBJ1-5; tentative D call: TRBD1 (6 bases). This CDR3 has 16 amino acids. Looked up from germline, CDR1 is MNHEY and CDR2 is SVGEGT. Deletions cut 0 bases from V and 2 bases from J, with 11 bases between. The CDR3 nucleotides are TGTGCCAGCAGTTACTCCGTCAGGGGAGGCAATCAGCCCCAGCATTTT. Its translation is CASSYSVRGGNQPQHF.

The chain links TRBV9 to TRBJ1-1; D call uncertain. Germline V gene data show CDR1 as SGDLS and CDR2 as YYNGEE. V was pared by 1 base and J by 1 base, with 8 bases between. The CDR3 extends over 14 amino acids. Here the CDR3 reads CASSVLGANTEAFF. The CDR3 DNA is TGTGCCAGCAGCGTATTGGGTGCGAACACTGAAGCTTTCTTT. Drawing the rest from reference TRBV9 and TRBJ1-1, the complete variable domain is DSGVTQTPKHLITATGQRVTLRCSPRSGDLSVYWYQQSLDQGLQFLIQYYNGEERAKGNILERFSAQQFPDLHSELNLSSLELGDSALYFCASSVLGANTEAFFGQGTRLTVV.

CDR3 loop: CASSQDPSSDTQYF. The DNA of the CDR3 is TGTGCCAGCAGCCAAGATCCTAGCTCAGATACGCAGTATTTT. V usage is TRBV3-1 and J usage is TRBJ2-3; possibly TRBD2 for D (5 bases). The CDR3 has 14 amino acids. V shed 0 bases and J shed 4 bases, with 8 bases lying between them. Germline V gene data show CDR1 as LGHDT and CDR2 as YNNKEL (reference sequence).

This chain connects TRBV5-5 to TRBJ1-2; 7 bases map to TRBD1. Germline lookup yields CDR1 SGHKS and CDR2 YYEKEE (reference sequence). Losses at the gene ends were 4 bases for V and 0 bases for J; bases not matched to a gene: 9. The CDR3 length is 16 residues. For the CDR3, the DNA is TGTGCCAGCAGCCGCGGAGGGACAGCAACTAACTATGGCTACACCTTC. This codes for CASSRGGTATNYGYTF.

The chain has TRBV4-2 and TRBJ2-1; D gene uncertain. This CDR3 has 16 residues. The germline gives CDR1 LGHNA, CDR2 YNFKEQ. V lost 3 bases, J lost 0 bases, and 12 bases lay in between. The CDR3 coding sequence is TGTGCCAGCAGCCACCGCGACAAGAGCTCCTACAATGAGCAGTTCTTC. Amino acids: CASSHRDKSSYNEQFF.

This clonotype was observed many times. The V gene is TRBV7-9, the J gene TRBJ2-3, with D perhaps matching TRBD2 (6 bases). The V end lost 0 bases, the J end lost 0 bases, and 13 bases lay between the germline ends. The CDR3 runs to 17 residues. The germline V gene has CDR1 SEHNR and CDR2 FQNEAQ (reference sequence). CDR3 nucleotides: TGTGCCAGCAGCTTAGCTGTCAGCGGGCCTAGCACAGATACGCAGTATTTT. Its protein is CASSLAVSGPSTDTQYF.